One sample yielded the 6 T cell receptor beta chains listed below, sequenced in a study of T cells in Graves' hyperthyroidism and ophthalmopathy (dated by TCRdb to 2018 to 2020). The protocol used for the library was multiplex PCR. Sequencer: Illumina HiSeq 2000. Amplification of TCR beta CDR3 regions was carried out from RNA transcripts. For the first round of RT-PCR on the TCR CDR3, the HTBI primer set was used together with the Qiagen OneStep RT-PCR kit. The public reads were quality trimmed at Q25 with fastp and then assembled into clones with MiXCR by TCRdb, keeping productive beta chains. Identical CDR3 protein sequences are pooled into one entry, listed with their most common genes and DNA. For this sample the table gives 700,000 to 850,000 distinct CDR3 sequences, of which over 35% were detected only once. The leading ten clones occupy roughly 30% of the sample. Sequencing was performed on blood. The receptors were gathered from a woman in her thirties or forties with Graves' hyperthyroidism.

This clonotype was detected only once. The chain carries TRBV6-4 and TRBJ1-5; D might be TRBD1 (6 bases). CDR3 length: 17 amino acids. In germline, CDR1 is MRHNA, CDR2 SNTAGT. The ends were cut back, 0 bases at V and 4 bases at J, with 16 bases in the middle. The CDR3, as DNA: TGTGCCAGCAGTGACTCTGGGCTAGGGGACATAAATCAGCCCCAGCATTTT. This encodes CASSDSGLGDINQPQHF.

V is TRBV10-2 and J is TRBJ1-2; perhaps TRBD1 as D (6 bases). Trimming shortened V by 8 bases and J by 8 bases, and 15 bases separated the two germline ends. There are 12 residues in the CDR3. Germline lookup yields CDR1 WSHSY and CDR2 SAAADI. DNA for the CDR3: TGCGCCAGCTCTCCCCAGGGGAGGGGCTACACCTTC. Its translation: CASSPQGRGYTF.

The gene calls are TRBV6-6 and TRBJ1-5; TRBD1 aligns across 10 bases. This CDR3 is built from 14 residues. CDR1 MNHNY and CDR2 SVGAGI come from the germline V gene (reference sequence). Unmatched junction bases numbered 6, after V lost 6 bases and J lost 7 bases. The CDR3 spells CASRGDRGDQPQHF. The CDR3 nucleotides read TGTGCCAGCAGGGGGGACAGGGGTGACCAGCCCCAGCATTTT.

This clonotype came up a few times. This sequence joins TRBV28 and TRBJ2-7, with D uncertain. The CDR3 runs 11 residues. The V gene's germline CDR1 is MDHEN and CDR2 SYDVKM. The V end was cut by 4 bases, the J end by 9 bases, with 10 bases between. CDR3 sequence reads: CASSSVKGQYF. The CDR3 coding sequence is TGTGCCAGCAGTTCCGTCAAAGGGCAGTACTTC.

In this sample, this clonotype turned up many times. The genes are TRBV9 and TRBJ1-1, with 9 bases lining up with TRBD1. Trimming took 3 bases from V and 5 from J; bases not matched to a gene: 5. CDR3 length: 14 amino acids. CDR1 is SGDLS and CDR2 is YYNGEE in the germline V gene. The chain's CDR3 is CASSGDRDGTEAFF. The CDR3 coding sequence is TGTGCCAGCAGCGGGGACAGGGATGGGACTGAAGCTTTCTTT.

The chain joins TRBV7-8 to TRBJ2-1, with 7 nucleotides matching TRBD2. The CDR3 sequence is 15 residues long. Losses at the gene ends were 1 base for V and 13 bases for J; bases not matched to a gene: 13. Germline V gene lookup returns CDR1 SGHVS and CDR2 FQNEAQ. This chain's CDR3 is CASSLGGGSQQKQFF. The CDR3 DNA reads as TGTGCCAGCAGCTTAGGGGGCGGGAGTCAACAGAAACAGTTCTTC.